This entry lists 20 T cell receptor beta chains sequenced from one sample in a study of blood T cells in healthy people across ages. The second PCR ran about 7 to 12 cycles with a sample-barcoded 5' primer and J-beta primers. MiXCR, run by TCRdb on the 5' RACE reads, gives a single entry per CDR3 protein. The data hold some 710,000 distinct CDR3 sequences, with 46% observed a single time. The source material was blood. The origin of the receptors is a man older than 75 in good health.

This clonotype was picked up one time. The junction does not match germline at one end; this may be a read error. This chain joins TRBV5-1 and TRBJ2-2; TRBD1 matches at 10 bases. Germline CDR1 is SGHRS and CDR2 is YFSETQ. This CDR3 has 15 residues. This chain's CDR3 is CANSWTGGNPGELFF. In DNA form, the CDR3 reads TGCGCCAACAGCTGGACAGGGGGAAATCCCGGGGAGCTGTTTTTT.

The chain combines TRBV5-1 with TRBJ2-5; 9 nucleotides align to TRBD2. The V and J ends lost 4 bases and 2 bases, in that order; junction bases with no gene match: 9. CDR1 and CDR2 from the germline V gene are SGHRS and YFSETQ. The CDR3 runs to 16 residues. CDR3 sequence (DNA): TGCGCCAGCAGCCTCGGGACAGCGGGAGGTCAAGAGACCCAGTACTTC. Translated: CASSLGTAGGQETQYF.

The chain recombines TRBV21-1 with TRBJ2-3; the DNA was not used to check the table's D call, TRBD1. TRBV21-1 is a documented pseudogene. The CDR3 totals 22 residues. CDR3 residues: CASSSGTGKFVLAGGRVDTQYF. The CDR3 nucleotides read TGTGCCAGCAGTTCCGGGACAGGGAAATTCGTTCTAGCGGGAGGAAGGGTAGATACGCAGTATTTT.

This clonotype was detected a few times. The V call is TRBV7-8, the J call TRBJ2-5; 8 bases agree with TRBD2. The CDR3 is 16 residues long. V shed 1 base and J 2 bases; nucleotides not matched to a gene: 6. From germline, CDR1 is SGHVS and CDR2 FQNEAQ. CDR3 residues: CASSLVPGGSQETQYF. The CDR3, as DNA: TGTGCCAGCAGCTTAGTTCCGGGAGGGTCACAAGAGACCCAGTACTTC.

The chain is built from TRBV12-3 or TRBV12-4 and TRBJ1-6; D not resolved. The CDR3 is 14 amino acids. The V end was cut by 3 bases, the J end by 5 bases, with 8 bases between. The CDR3 nucleotides are TGTGCCAGCAGTTTGGACCGCCATAATTCACCCCTCCACTTT. Translation: CASSLDRHNSPLHF.

The chain recombines TRBV6-5 with TRBJ2-1; 9 bases match TRBD1. Germline CDR1 is MNHEY and CDR2 is SVGAGI. V was clipped by 4 bases and J by 3 bases; unmatched bases: 4. The CDR3 contains 15 residues. The CDR3 loop reads CASSSGTGNYNEQFF. The CDR3 DNA sequence: TGTGCCAGCAGTTCGGGGACAGGGAACTACAATGAGCAGTTCTTC.

This clonotype was observed a single time. The chain has TRBV4-1 and TRBJ2-5; no clear D. The J call is in doubt because the DNA end fits TRBJ2-7 better. The CDR3 runs 14 residues. The V gene's germline CDR1 is MGHRA and CDR2 YSYEKL. The CDR3, as DNA: TGCGCCAGCAGGCGAGAAGAAAACCCCTACGAGCAGTACTTC. As protein: CASRREENPYEQYF.

The chain carries TRBV5-1 and TRBJ2-2; no firm D call. This CDR3 region has 13 residues. CDR1 SGHRS and CDR2 YFSETQ come from the germline V gene. V gave up 6 bases and J gave up 1 base, with 7 bases separating them. The CDR3 reads CASIVQNTGELFF. The CDR3 nucleotides read TGCGCCAGCATAGTACAGAACACCGGGGAGCTGTTTTTT.

The CDR3 reads CASSLKGYRASPLHF. The CDR3 nucleotides are TGTGCCAGCAGTCTCAAGGGGTATCGAGCTTCACCCCTCCACTTT. The V and J genes are TRBV12-3 or TRBV12-4 and TRBJ1-6; a possible D gene is TRBD1 (5 bases). Trimming took 5 bases from V and 9 from J, leaving 17 bases between them. The CDR3 loop spans 15 amino acids.

This clonotype was observed a handful of times. The chain combines TRBV28 with TRBJ2-3; D possibly uses TRBD1 or TRBD2 (5 bases each). The CDR3 is 17 residues long. CDR1 is MDHEN, CDR2 SYDVKM, per germline. Trimming removed 6 bases at V and 1 base at J, with 20 bases between. Here the CDR3 DNA reads TGTGCCAGCAGCTCCACCGGGACCCGAGACCGCACAGATACGCAGTATTTT. It is translated as CASSSTGTRDRTDTQYF.

This clonotype showed up just a few times. This chain links TRBV20-1 with TRBJ2-1; a weak D match, TRBD2 (5 bases). The CDR3 has 11 residues. Per germline, CDR1 DFQATT and CDR2 SNEGSKA (reference sequence). With 7 bases removed from V and 5 bases from J, the gap between germline ends came to 9 bases. Here the CDR3 reads CSVPGNNEQFF. The CDR3, as DNA: TGCAGTGTTCCCGGGAACAATGAGCAGTTCTTC.

The V and J genes are TRBV6-2 or TRBV6-3 and TRBJ1-5, with 7 bases that match TRBD1. In germline, CDR1 is MNHEY, CDR2 SVGEGT. Trimming cost V 8 bases and J 6 bases; bases outside gene matches: 10. The CDR3 runs 14 residues. CDR3 DNA: TGTGCCAGCGAATCAGGGGGTGCGGGTCAGCCCCAGCATTTT. Amino acids: CASESGGAGQPQHF.

The CDR3 bases are TGTGCCAGCAGTGATCGGGGGCCGGACACCGGGGAGCTGTTTTTT. This codes for CASSDRGPDTGELFF. This sequence joins TRBV2 and TRBJ2-2, with D perhaps matching TRBD1 or TRBD2 (6 bases each). The germline V gene encodes CDR1 SNHLY and CDR2 FYNNEI. The CDR3 loop spans 15 amino acids. V shed 3 bases and J shed 3 bases, with 11 bases lying between them.

A remark on this clonotype: At one boundary the junction diverges from the germline segment, which might be a read error. The chain links TRBV7-2 to TRBJ2-3; no clear D gene. CDR1 and CDR2 (germline): SGHTA, FQGNSA. CDR3 length: 13 residues. The CDR3 DNA reads as TGTGCCGGCAGCTTAGCTGGCACAGATGCGCAGTATTTT. Encoded protein: CAGSLAGTDAQYF.

The gene calls are TRBV14 and TRBJ2-4, with D possibly being TRBD2 (6 bases). The CDR3 has 16 amino acids. V gave up 1 base and J gave up 13 bases, with 23 bases separating them. Germline values: CDR1 SGHDN, CDR2 FVKESK. CDR3 loop: CASSQGISGGQGEQYF. CDR3 DNA sequence: TGTGCCAGCAGCCAAGGGATTAGCGGAGGGCAAGGGGAGCAGTACTTC.

This chain joins TRBV7-2 and TRBJ2-1, with D unclear. Trimming stripped 5 bases from V and 7 bases from J, with 12 bases between. The CDR3 is 13 residues long. Germline lookup yields CDR1 SGHTA and CDR2 FQGNSA. CDR3: CASSRVWRNEQFF. In nucleotides, the CDR3 is TGTGCCAGCAGCCGGGTATGGCGGAATGAGCAGTTCTTC.

This rearrangement joins TRBV3-1 to TRBJ2-5, with D perhaps matching TRBD2 (7 bases). The CDR3 length is 15 residues. Germline lookup yields CDR1 LGHDT and CDR2 YNNKEL (reference sequence). Trimming cost V 7 bases and J 2 bases, with 17 bases left between them. The CDR3 region is CASTRGGAVQETQYF. For the CDR3, the DNA is TGTGCCAGCACTCGAGGGGGGGCGGTGCAAGAGACCCAGTACTTC.

This clonotype was observed a handful of times. V is TRBV10-3 and J is TRBJ2-7; 13 nucleotides match TRBD2. V lost 4 bases to trimming and J lost 3 bases; unmatched junction nucleotides: 6. Germline CDR1 ENHRY, CDR2 SYGVKD. The length of the CDR3 is 16 residues. CDR3 sequence reads: CAISGTSGSRNYEQYF. In DNA, the CDR3 is TGTGCCATCAGTGGGACTAGCGGGAGTCGAAACTACGAGCAGTACTTC.

Comment on this clonotype: This may be a read error: a much more frequent sequence differs by one nucleotide. The genes are TRBV7-2 and TRBJ2-7, with TRBD2 as a possible D gene (6 bases). With the DNA end fitting TRBJ2-5 better, the J assignment may be wrong. Looked up from germline, CDR1 is SGHTA and CDR2 is FQGNSA. The length of the CDR3 is 16 residues. In DNA form, the CDR3 reads TGTGCCAGCAGCCTTCAACCGGGACCAGCGGGAGAGACCCAGTACTTC. Residues: CASSLQPGPAGETQYF.

The sample holds a few counts of this clonotype. V gene TRBV11-2 combines with J gene TRBJ2-1; no reliable D call. Per germline, CDR1 SGHAT and CDR2 FQNNGV. This CDR3 has 16 amino acids. V lost 3 bases and J lost 1, with 13 bases in between. The CDR3 nucleotides are TGTGCCAGCAGCTTTTCAGGAGCGCTTTCCTACAATGAGCAGTTCTTC. Translating gives CASSFSGALSYNEQFF.